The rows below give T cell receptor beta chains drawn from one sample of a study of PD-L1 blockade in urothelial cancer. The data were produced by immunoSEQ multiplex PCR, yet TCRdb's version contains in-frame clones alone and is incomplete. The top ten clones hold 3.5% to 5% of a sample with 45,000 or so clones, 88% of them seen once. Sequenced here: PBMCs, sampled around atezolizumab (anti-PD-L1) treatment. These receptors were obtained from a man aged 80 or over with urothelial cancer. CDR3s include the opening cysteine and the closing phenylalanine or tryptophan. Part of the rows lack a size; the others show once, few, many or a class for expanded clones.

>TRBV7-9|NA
CASSLDISGNTIYF
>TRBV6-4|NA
CASSDSSSSEQFF
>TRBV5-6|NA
CASSFDRDNEQFF
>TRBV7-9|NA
CASSLDRGELFF
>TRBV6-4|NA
CASSDGSGRWTYEQYF
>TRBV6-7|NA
CASSLVQGIGNEQYF
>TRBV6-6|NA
CASRVSGNSYEQYF
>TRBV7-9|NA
CASSLGDRIEGEKLFF
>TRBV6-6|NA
CASSYGQTGTDTQYF
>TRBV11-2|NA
CASSLAPGSGFYEQYF
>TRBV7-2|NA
CASSLVADTQYF
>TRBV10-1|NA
CASSETQRTGEAFF
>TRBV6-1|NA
CASSEAVSGRVTDTQYF
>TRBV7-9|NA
CASSQSSGINEQFF
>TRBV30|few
CAWSRGTFTGELFF
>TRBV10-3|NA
CAISQQGQPQHF
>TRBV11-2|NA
CASRNPAQYTGELFF
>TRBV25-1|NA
CASSDSTREAFF
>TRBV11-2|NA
CASSLDRLADEQFF
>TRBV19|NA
CASSIEGLANQPQHF
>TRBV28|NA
CASSSTGQNTGELFF
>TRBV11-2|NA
CASSLAPFVRYF
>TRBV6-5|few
CASSYRTEAFF
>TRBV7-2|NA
CASSPGGGTQYF
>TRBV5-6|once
CASSLKGQHYGYTF
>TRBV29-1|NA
CSVVPGLGTYEQYF
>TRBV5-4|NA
CASSSPDTTQYF
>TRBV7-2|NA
CASRGAGLNTEAFF
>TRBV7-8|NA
CASSLSRESNQPQHF
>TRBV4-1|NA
CASRGGGAEAFF
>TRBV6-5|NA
CASSSPSLEQYF
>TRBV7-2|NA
CASSLGDGLSGNF
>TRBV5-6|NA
CASSRQGGHEQYF
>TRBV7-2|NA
CASSFYPNYEQYF
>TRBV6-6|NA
CASSQGQPSNQPQHF
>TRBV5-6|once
CASLYRALGGANVLTF
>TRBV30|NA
CAWTMAGGPGEQYF
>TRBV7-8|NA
CASSMGLAGETQYF
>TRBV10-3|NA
CAIQQDKNTGELFF
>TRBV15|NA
CATSRGGTGANVLTF